One and the same sample provided the 8 T cell receptor beta chains below, sequenced in a study of blood T cell repertoires in COVID-19. The assay was immunoSEQ multiplex PCR, and TCRdb's table has in-frame clones only and misses some. The sample includes more than 300,000 clones, 80% to 95% of them seen just once. Source material: PBMCs or T cells enriched from blood (not recorded which). Source of these receptors: a woman in her twenties or thirties who had recovered from COVID-19.

The gene calls are TRBV7-2 and TRBJ1-2; 10 positions agree with TRBD1. Germline CDR1 is SGHTA and CDR2 is FQGNSA. V was pared by 3 bases and J by 7 bases, with 5 bases of the junction left unmatched. This CDR3 is 14 amino acids long. Written as DNA, the CDR3 is TGTGCCAGCAGCTTGTCCCGGGACAGGGGTGGCTACACCTTC. Amino acid sequence: CASSLSRDRGGYTF.

This sequence joins TRBV5-5 and TRBJ2-7; possible D gene TRBD1, 6 bases. The V end was cut by 0 bases, the J end by 5 bases, with 15 bases between. The length of the CDR3 is 15 residues. CDR1 and CDR2 from the germline V gene are SGHKS and YYEKEE (reference sequence). CDR3 sequence (DNA): TGTGCCAGCAGCTTGGTGGGGGCAGGGTCACACGAGCAGTACTTC. It translates to CASSLVGAGSHEQYF.

The genes are TRBV19 and TRBJ2-7, with 7 positions matching TRBD2. Germline V gene data show CDR1 as LNHDA and CDR2 as SQIVND (reference sequence). The CDR3 extends over 15 amino acids. J lost 6 bases, V lost 4 bases, and 12 bases had no gene match. The CDR3 coding sequence is TGTGCCAGTAGTACCCAAAGCGGGGCGGCCGGCGAGCAGTACTTC. It encodes CASSTQSGAAGEQYF.

V and J are TRBV11-3 and TRBJ2-7; D is possibly TRBD2 (6 bases). CDR3 size: 16 residues. The V gene's germline CDR1 is SGHNT and CDR2 YENEEA. Trimming shortened V by 1 base and J by 2 bases, and 15 bases separated the two germline ends. CDR3 loop: CASSLGTGTDAYEQYF. The CDR3 nucleotides read TGTGCCAGCAGCTTAGGAACCGGGACTGACGCCTACGAGCAGTACTTC.

This rearrangement joins TRBV5-4 to TRBJ2-7, with 7 positions matching TRBD1. V lost 0 bases, J lost 1 base, and 4 bases stayed unmatched. The CDR3 covers 15 residues. Germline loops: CDR1 SGHNT, CDR2 YYREEE (reference sequence). CDR3 nucleotide sequence: TGTGCCAGCAGCTTGGTCCAGGGGGATTCCTACGAGCAGTACTTC. Amino acids: CASSLVQGDSYEQYF.

This clone has just one count. The chain employs TRBV5-1 and TRBJ1-4, with D tentatively TRBD1 (5 bases). CDR3 length: 15 amino acids. From germline, CDR1 is SGHRS and CDR2 YFSETQ. Between the trimmed V and J ends, which lost 4 bases and 5 bases, there was a span of 15 bases. Here the CDR3 reads CASSPDTAGNEKLFF. CDR3 in DNA: TGCGCCAGCAGCCCGGACACGGCGGGGAATGAAAAACTGTTTTTT.

V usage is TRBV7-2 and J usage is TRBJ2-7, with D unclear. This CDR3 has 14 residues. The germline CDR1 and CDR2 sequences are SGHTA and FQGNSA. Trimming stripped 5 bases from V and 2 bases from J, with 13 bases between. The CDR3 spells CASSPRPETYEQYF. Written as DNA, the CDR3 is TGTGCCAGCAGCCCCAGGCCTGAAACCTACGAGCAGTACTTC.

The chain couples TRBV2 to TRBJ2-7; D not certain. CDR1 SNHLY and CDR2 FYNNEI come from the germline V gene. Trimming took off 6 bases at V and 0 bases at J, with 12 bases between the two ends. The CDR3 length is 14 residues. CDR3 nucleotides: TGTGCCAGCAGCGCCTCCGCGAGCTCCTACGAGCAGTACTTC. Amino acid sequence: CASSASASSYEQYF.